The sample holds a few counts of the clone carrying this TCR beta chain. The CDR3 runs to 14 residues. Germline V lookup: CDR1 SGHVS, CDR2 FQNEAQ. The V end lost 5 bases, the J end lost 1 base, and 11 bases lay between the germline ends. Assay used: immunoSEQ multiplex PCR; TCRdb lists only in-frame clones, some missing. The sample shows approximately 120,000 clones, around 76% of them seen only once. This sample was taken from a study of blood T cell repertoires in COVID-19. Looking at the study overall: Acute-phase and convalescent COVID-19 samples originated in the United States, Italy and Spain. Nucleic acid was either cDNA or gDNA, and it came from T cells, B-cell-depleted T cells, or PBMCs.

The chain employs TRBV7-8 and TRBJ1-1; D possibly corresponds to TRBD1 (5 bases). The sequence was obtained from a man older than 75 with COVID-19, enrolled during active disease. Sequenced input: peripheral blood. The CDR3 DNA is TGTGCCAGCAGCCCGACAGCAGCGAACACTGAAGCTTTCTTT. Translated: CASSPTAANTEAFF.